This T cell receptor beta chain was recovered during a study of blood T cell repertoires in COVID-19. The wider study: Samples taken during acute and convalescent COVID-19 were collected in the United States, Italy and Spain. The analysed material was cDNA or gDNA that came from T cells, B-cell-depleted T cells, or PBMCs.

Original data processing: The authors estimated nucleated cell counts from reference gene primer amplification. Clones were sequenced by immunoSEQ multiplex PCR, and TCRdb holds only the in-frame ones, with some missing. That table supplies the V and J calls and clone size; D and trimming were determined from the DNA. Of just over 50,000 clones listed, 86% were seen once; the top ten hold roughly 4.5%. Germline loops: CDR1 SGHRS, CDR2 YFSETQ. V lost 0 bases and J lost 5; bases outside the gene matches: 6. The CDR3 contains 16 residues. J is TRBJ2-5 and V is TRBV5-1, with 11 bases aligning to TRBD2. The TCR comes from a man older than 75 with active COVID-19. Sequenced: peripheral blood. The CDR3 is CASSLGLAGGGETQYF. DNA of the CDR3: TGCGCCAGCAGCTTGGGTCTAGCGGGAGGAGGGGAGACCCAGTACTTC.